The source of this T cell receptor (beta chain) is a study of type 1 regulatory T cells. As for this clonotype: The antigen remains undetermined.

Germline CDR1 SGHRS, CDR2 YFSETQ. The CDR3 is 15 residues long. Trimming took 1 base from V and 7 from J, leaving 15 bases between them. TCRdb used MiXCR to reprocess the reads, holding one entry per CDR3 protein. The data contain about 60,000 distinct CDR3 sequences, less than 65% of them seen just once; the ten biggest clones take up 1.5% to 2%. The sample taken for sequencing was cultured non-Tr1 T cells, either the whole culture or a sorted T cell fraction (not recorded which). This sequence originates from a human donor in good health. This chain uses TRBV5-1 with TRBJ2-1; D is perhaps TRBD1 (6 bases). DNA of the CDR3: TGCGCCAGCAGCTTGACAGGGTCTAGTATTAATGAGCAGTTCTTC. It yields the protein CASSLTGSSINEQFF.